This T cell receptor (beta chain) was recovered during a study of blood T cell repertoires in COVID-19. Study in general: Donors in the United States, Italy and Spain gave samples during acute or convalescent COVID-19. T cells, B-cell-depleted T cells, or PBMCs supplied cDNA or gDNA.

As handled by the study authors: Amplification from reference gene primers served as the basis for estimated nucleated cell counts. Using immunoSEQ multiplex PCR, the repertoire was profiled, and TCRdb retains in-frame clones only, with some absent. Clone size and the V and J calls come from that table; the DNA yielded D and trimming. The table has more than 200,000 clones, approximately 87% seen once. Trimming left V 0 bases short and J 6 bases short, with 14 bases between. The CDR3 has 16 residues. Germline V gene sequence: CDR1 LGHDT, CDR2 YNNKEL (reference sequence). The chain links TRBV3-1 (or the pseudogene TRBV3-2) to TRBJ1-4; the D gene is possibly TRBD1 (5 bases). The sequence was obtained from a woman in her 50s with acute or convalescent COVID-19. The sequenced sample consisted of peripheral blood. CDR3 DNA: TGTGCCAGCAGCCAAGATGGAGGGGTGCCGTATGAAAAACTGTTTTTT. Its translation is CASSQDGGVPYEKLFF.